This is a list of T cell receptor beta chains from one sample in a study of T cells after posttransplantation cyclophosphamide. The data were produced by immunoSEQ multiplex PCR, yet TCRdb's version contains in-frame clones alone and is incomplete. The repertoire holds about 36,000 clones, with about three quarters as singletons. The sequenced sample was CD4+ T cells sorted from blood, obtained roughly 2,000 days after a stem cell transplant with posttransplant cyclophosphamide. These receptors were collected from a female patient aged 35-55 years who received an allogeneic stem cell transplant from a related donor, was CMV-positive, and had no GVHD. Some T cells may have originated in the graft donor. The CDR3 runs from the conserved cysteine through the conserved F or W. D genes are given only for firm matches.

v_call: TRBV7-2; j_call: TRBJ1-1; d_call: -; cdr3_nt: TGTGCCAGCAGCTTATCGACAGAAGCTTTCTTT; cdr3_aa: CASSLSTEAFF
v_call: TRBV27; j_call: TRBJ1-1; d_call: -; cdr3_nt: TGTGCCAGCAGTTTATGGGGGCAGGTTGAAGCTTTCTTT; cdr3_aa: CASSLWGQVEAFF
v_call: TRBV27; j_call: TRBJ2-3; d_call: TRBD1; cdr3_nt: TGTGCCAGCAAGCCCTTTACAGGGGCTAGCACAGATACGCAGTATTTT; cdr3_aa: CASKPFTGASTDTQYF
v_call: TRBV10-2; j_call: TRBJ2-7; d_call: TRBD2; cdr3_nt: TGCGCCAGCAGTGACCCCGGTCTAGGGCTAGCGGGGGACGAGCAGTACTTC; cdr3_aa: CASSDPGLGLAGDEQYF
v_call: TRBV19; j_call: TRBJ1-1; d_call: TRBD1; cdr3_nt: TGTGCCAGTAGTATAAAGGCCGACAGGGCTGAAGCTTTCTTT; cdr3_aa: CASSIKADRAEAFF
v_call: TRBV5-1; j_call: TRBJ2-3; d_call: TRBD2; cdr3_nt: TGCGCCAGCAGCCAGGGACTAGCGGGGGGTCGTACAGATACGCAGTATTTT; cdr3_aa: CASSQGLAGGRTDTQYF
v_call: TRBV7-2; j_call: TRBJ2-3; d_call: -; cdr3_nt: TGTGCCAGCAGCTCCTTGGGCGCGGGCAATACAGATACGCAGTATTTT; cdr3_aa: CASSSLGAGNTDTQYF
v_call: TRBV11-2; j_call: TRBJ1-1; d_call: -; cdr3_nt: TGTGCCAGCAGCCCCCTTCGGTACACTGAAGCTTTCTTT; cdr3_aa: CASSPLRYTEAFF
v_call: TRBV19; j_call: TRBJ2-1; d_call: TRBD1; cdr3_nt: TGTGCCAGTAGTGGACAGGAGTTGAGGAATGAGCAGTTCTTC; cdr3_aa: CASSGQELRNEQFF
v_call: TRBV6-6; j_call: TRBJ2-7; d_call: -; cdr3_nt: TGTGCCAGCAGTCCCGGCCGGGTCGCCTACGAGCAGTACTTC; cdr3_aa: CASSPGRVAYEQYF
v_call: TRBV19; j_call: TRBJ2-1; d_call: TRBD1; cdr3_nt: TGTGCCAGTAGCGGACAGGGGGCTTACAATGAGCAGTTCTTC; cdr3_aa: CASSGQGAYNEQFF